This is a list of T cell receptor beta chains from one sample in a study of cytomegalovirus exposure and HLA in healthy donors. TCRdb keeps only in-frame clones here, not all; method: immunoSEQ multiplex PCR. Of about 180,000 clones listed, about 85% are singletons. Sequenced material: PBMCs. The receptors derive from a man aged 18 to 29 in good health and CMV-seropositive. CDR3s include the opening cysteine and the closing phenylalanine or tryptophan. The D gene is left open where the match is weak. Clone size is given for some rows only: seen once, a few or many times, or a class if the clone is expanded.

v_call,cdr3_length,d_call,clone_size,j_call,cdr3_aa,cdr3_nt
TRBV5-4,13,TRBD1,.,TRBJ2-1,CASNSGTENEQFF,TGTGCCAGCAACTCGGGGACAGAGAATGAGCAGTTCTTC
TRBV2,15,TRBD2,few,TRBJ2-1,CASRKSGSAYNEQFF,TGTGCCAGCAGGAAAAGCGGGAGCGCCTACAATGAGCAGTTCTTC
TRBV28,15,TRBD1,.,TRBJ1-1,CASSYRTGLKTEAFF,TGTGCCAGCAGTTACCGGACAGGGTTGAAGACTGAAGCTTTCTTT
TRBV28,11,.,.,TRBJ2-1,CASSLRNEQFF,TGTGCCAGCAGCCTAAGAAATGAGCAGTTCTTC
TRBV19,15,.,.,TRBJ2-5,CASTYSGTPGETQYF,TGTGCCAGTACTTACTCCGGGACACCGGGTGAGACCCAGTACTTC
TRBV29-1,14,.,few,TRBJ1-5,CSVEVGGLDQPQHF,TGCAGCGTTGAAGTCGGCGGGCTCGATCAGCCCCAGCATTTT
TRBV9,17,TRBD1,.,TRBJ1-3,CASSVAGGEYSGNTIYF,TGTGCCAGCAGCGTGGCAGGGGGCGAATACTCTGGAAACACCATATATTTT
TRBV7-8,17,TRBD2,once,TRBJ2-3,CASSLGFTSGSSDTQYF,TGTGCCAGCAGCTTAGGGTTCACTAGCGGGAGTTCGGATACGCAGTATTTT
TRBV2,14,TRBD1,.,TRBJ2-3,CASRPTGVADTQYF,TGTGCCAGCAGACCCACAGGGGTGGCAGATACGCAGTATTTT
TRBV5-1,15,TRBD1,.,TRBJ1-1,CASLTGDPTQAEAFF,TGCGCCAGCTTAACAGGGGACCCTACCCAGGCTGAAGCTTTCTTT
TRBV6-1,15,TRBD2,.,TRBJ2-1,CASSARGVGANEQFF,TGTGCCAGCAGTGCCCGGGGGGTAGGAGCCAATGAGCAGTTCTTC
TRBV6-1,13,.,once,TRBJ1-2,CASSLDLHYGYTF,TGTGCCAGCAGTTTAGACTTGCATTATGGCTACACCTTC
TRBV11-3,16,.,.,TRBJ2-3,CASSSYRALDTDTQYF,TGTGCCAGCAGCTCGTACAGGGCTCTGGACACAGATACGCAGTATTTT
TRBV30,13,TRBD1,.,TRBJ2-7,CAWRQGYSYEQYF,TGTGCCTGGCGACAGGGTTACTCCTACGAGCAGTACTTC
TRBV5-1,15,.,.,TRBJ1-1,CASTRGGARNTEAFF,TGCGCCAGCACCCGGGGGGGGGCCCGGAACACTGAAGCTTTCTTT
TRBV7-2,14,.,.,TRBJ1-5,CASSLDPQTEPQHF,TGTGCCAGCAGCTTGGACCCCCAGACAGAGCCCCAGCATTTT
TRBV6-5,16,TRBD1,once,TRBJ2-2,CASSYKGAQFTGELFF,TGTGCCAGCAGTTACAAGGGGGCGCAGTTCACCGGGGAGCTGTTTTTT
TRBV11-3,14,TRBD1,.,TRBJ2-3,CASTLAGGTDTQYF,TGTGCCAGCACTCTAGCAGGGGGTACAGATACGCAGTATTTT
TRBV5-5,16,TRBD1,.,TRBJ1-2,CASSGWDSRREYGYTF,TGTGCCAGCAGCGGATGGGACAGTCGGCGTGAATATGGCTACACCTTC
TRBV27,11,.,.,TRBJ2-3,CASSSIGTQYF,TGTGCCAGCAGTTCTATCGGGACGCAGTATTTT
TRBV6-5,15,TRBD1,.,TRBJ2-5,CASSPTGGMQETQYF,TGTGCCAGCAGTCCGACAGGGGGGATGCAAGAGACCCAGTACTTC
TRBV27,15,.,.,TRBJ1-3,CASSLEGNSGNTIYF,TGTGCCAGCAGTTTGGAGGGTAACTCTGGAAACACCATATATTTT
TRBV30,15,.,few,TRBJ1-1,CAWRRSRNRRAEAFF,TGTGCCTGGAGGCGGTCGAGGAATAGGAGAGCTGAAGCTTTCTTT
TRBV28,14,TRBD1,.,TRBJ1-2,CASSLGTANTGYTF,TGTGCCAGCAGTTTGGGGACAGCAAACACTGGCTACACCTTC
TRBV14,20,TRBD2,.,TRBJ2-3,CASSQDGNHVVGGSTDTQYF,TGTGCCAGCAGCCAAGACGGGAACCACGTCGTGGGGGGGTCCACAGATACGCAGTATTTT
TRBV28,16,TRBD1,.,TRBJ2-5,CASSPEGQGYQETQYF,TGTGCCAGCAGTCCAGAGGGACAGGGGTACCAAGAGACCCAGTACTTC
TRBV10-1,13,.,.,TRBJ2-5,CASSSRGTETQYF,TGCGCCAGCAGTAGCAGGGGCACGGAGACCCAGTACTTC
TRBV5-1,13,TRBD1,few,TRBJ1-2,CASSPGGGYGYTF,TGCGCCAGCAGCCCAGGGGGTGGCTATGGCTACACCTTC
TRBV9,14,.,.,TRBJ2-2,CASSVGNRDGELFF,TGTGCCAGCAGCGTAGGGAACAGGGACGGGGAGCTGTTTTTT
TRBV28,15,TRBD1,.,TRBJ2-7,CASIPRGQGFYEQYF,TGTGCCAGCATCCCTCGGGGACAGGGCTTCTACGAGCAGTACTTC
TRBV29-1,13,.,.,TRBJ1-3,CSQGAISGNTIYF,TGCAGCCAAGGGGCGATCTCTGGAAACACCATATATTTT
TRBV21-1,17,.,.,TRBJ1-1,CASSTSDQGPQNTEAFF,TGTGCCAGCAGCACAAGTGATCAGGGTCCCCAGAACACTGAAGCTTTCTTT
TRBV5-1,16,.,.,TRBJ2-3,CASSLESGVSTDTQYF,TGCGCCAGCAGCTTGGAGTCCGGGGTCAGCACAGATACGCAGTATTTT
TRBV5-6,16,.,.,TRBJ2-5,CASSLAGGAGGETQYF,TGTGCCAGCAGCTTGGCCGGCGGGGCTGGGGGGGAGACCCAGTACTTC
TRBV7-3,13,.,.,TRBJ1-2,CASSSNQGGGYTF,TGTGCCAGCAGCTCAAACCAGGGAGGGGGCTACACCTTC
TRBV18,14,.,.,TRBJ1-1,CASSQSGLDTEAFF,TGTGCCAGCTCACAATCAGGGTTGGACACTGAAGCTTTCTTT
TRBV28,14,.,.,TRBJ2-4,CASSWSMTKNIQYF,TGTGCCAGCAGTTGGAGTATGACCAAAAACATTCAGTACTTC
TRBV27,13,.,once,TRBJ1-5,CASSYTLNQPQHF,TGTGCCAGCAGCTATACCTTAAATCAGCCCCAGCATTTT
TRBV5-1,14,.,.,TRBJ2-7,CASSPPAGQREQYF,TGCGCCAGCAGCCCCCCGGCGGGACAGCGGGAGCAGTACTTC
TRBV2,14,TRBD2,.,TRBJ2-7,CASMGTGGLYEQYF,TGTGCCAGCATGGGGACGGGGGGGCTCTACGAGCAGTACTTC
TRBV5-1,14,TRBD2,.,TRBJ2-1,CASSRRERGGLQFF,TGCGCCAGCAGCCGGAGGGAGCGGGGGGGCTTGCAGTTCTTC